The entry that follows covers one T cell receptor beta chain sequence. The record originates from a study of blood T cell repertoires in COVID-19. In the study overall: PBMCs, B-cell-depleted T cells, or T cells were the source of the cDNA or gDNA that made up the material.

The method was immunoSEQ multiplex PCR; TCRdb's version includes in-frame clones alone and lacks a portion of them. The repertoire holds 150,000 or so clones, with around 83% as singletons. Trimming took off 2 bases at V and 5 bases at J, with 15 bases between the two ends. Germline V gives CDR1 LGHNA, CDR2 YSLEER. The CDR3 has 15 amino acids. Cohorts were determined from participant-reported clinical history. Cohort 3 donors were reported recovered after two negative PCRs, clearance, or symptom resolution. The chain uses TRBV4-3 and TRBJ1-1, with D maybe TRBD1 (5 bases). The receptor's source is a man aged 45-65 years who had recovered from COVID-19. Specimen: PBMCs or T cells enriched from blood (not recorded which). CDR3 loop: CASSQNRAGWTEAFF. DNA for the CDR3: TGCGCCAGCAGCCAAAATCGGGCAGGGTGGACTGAAGCTTTCTTT.